This passage covers 9 T cell receptor beta chains from one sample sequenced in a study of T cell responses to AZD1222 COVID-19 vaccine. Sequencing was performed with immunoSEQ multiplex PCR; in TCRdb, only in-frame clones are kept and a portion is missing. The sample includes approximately 150,000 clones, 89% of them seen just once. Sequencing was performed on peripheral blood, taken on day 0 of AZD1222 vaccination. These receptors were collected from an adult in good health.

The chain is built from TRBV7-8 and TRBJ2-1; 7 nucleotides agree with TRBD1. The germline gives CDR1 SGHVS, CDR2 FQNEAQ. Trimming removed 1 base from V and 0 bases from J; junction bases left unmatched: 15. The CDR3 is 20 residues long. CDR3 sequence (DNA): TGTGCCAGCAGCTTAGGGTGGGGACAGTTCCTCCAGGACTCCTACAATGAGCAGTTCTTC. Residues: CASSLGWGQFLQDSYNEQFF.

J is TRBJ2-1 and V is TRBV9, with 12 bases identical to TRBD2. There are 15 residues in the CDR3. The germline CDR1 and CDR2 sequences are SGDLS and YYNGEE. V gave up 4 bases and J gave up 7 bases; unmatched junction bases: 6. The CDR3 DNA reads TGTGCCAGCAGCATCTCCGGGACTAGCGGGAATGAGCAGTTCTTC. It translates to CASSISGTSGNEQFF. Full variable domain (rest looked up from reference TRBV9 and TRBJ2-1): DSGVTQTPKHLITATGQRVTLRCSPRSGDLSVYWYQQSLDQGLQFLIQYYNGEERAKGNILERFSAQQFPDLHSELNLSSLELGDSALYFCASSISGTSGNEQFFGPGTRLTVL.

The rearrangement links TRBV21-1 to TRBJ2-2. TRBV21-1 corresponds to a pseudogene. The CDR3 runs to 16 residues. The CDR3 here is CASRLTDGLSTGELFF. DNA for the CDR3: TGTGCCAGCAGACTCACTGACGGGCTGTCCACCGGGGAGCTGTTTTTT.

Points on this clone: The junction does not match germline at one end; this may be a read error. This chain uses TRBV7-9 with TRBJ1-5; 7 bases fit TRBD1. CDR3 size: 15 residues. Germline lookup yields CDR1 SEHNR and CDR2 FQNEAQ (reference sequence). This CDR3 reads CASSRTGGGKQPQHF. In DNA, the CDR3 is TGTGCCAGCAGCCGGACAGGTGGAGGCAAGCAGCCCCAGCATTTT.

The V call is TRBV7-8, the J call TRBJ1-1; 7 bases fit TRBD1. There are 16 residues in the CDR3. CDR1 and CDR2 (germline): SGHVS, FQNEAQ. V lost 5 bases and J lost 1; bases outside the gene matches: 10. CDR3 amino acids: CASSRASGTANTEAFF. The DNA for the CDR3 is TGTGCCAGCAGCCGAGCCTCCGGGACAGCGAACACTGAAGCTTTCTTT.

This clone was found once. The chain is built from TRBV7-9 and TRBJ1-1; D unresolved. The V gene's germline CDR1 is SEHNR and CDR2 FQNEAQ (reference sequence). The CDR3 is made up of 11 amino acids. V was clipped by 11 bases and J by 6 bases, with 13 bases between them. CDR3 in amino acids: CAEGNPPEAFF. In nucleotides, the CDR3 is TGTGCCGAAGGAAATCCCCCTGAAGCTTTCTTT.

As concerns this clone: Other DNA sequences in this specimen translate into the identical CDR3. The gene calls are TRBV6-5 and TRBJ1-5, with 10 bases matching TRBD1. Germline CDR1 is MNHEY and CDR2 is SVGAGI. J gave up 1 base and V 8 bases, and 5 bases lay outside the gene matches. The length of the CDR3 is 15 residues. The CDR3 sequence is CASRRDRGSNQPQHF. The DNA for the CDR3 is TGTGCCAGCCGACGGGACAGGGGAAGCAATCAGCCCCAGCATTTT.

V is TRBV28 and J is TRBJ1-5, with D tentatively TRBD1 (6 bases). The CDR3 spans 15 residues. V lost 7 bases, J lost 2 bases, and 15 bases lay in between. Looked up from germline, CDR1 is MDHEN and CDR2 is SYDVKM. The CDR3 region is CASKRAGEGNQPQHF. Here the CDR3 DNA reads TGTGCCAGCAAAAGGGCAGGGGAGGGCAATCAGCCCCAGCATTTT.

The genes are TRBV6-5 and TRBJ2-7; D could derive from TRBD1 or TRBD2 (5 bases each). With 2 bases removed from V and 0 bases from J, the gap between germline ends came to 8 bases. The CDR3 loop spans 14 amino acids. Germline V gene sequence: CDR1 MNHEY, CDR2 SVGAGI. The CDR3 DNA reads TGTGCCAGCAGTTACAGGGGACCCTCCTACGAGCAGTACTTC. It encodes CASSYRGPSYEQYF.